This passage covers 3 T cell receptor beta chains from one sample sequenced in a study of cytomegalovirus exposure and HLA in healthy donors. The PCR used 60 Vbeta and 13 Jbeta primers. Clones were sequenced by immunoSEQ multiplex PCR, and TCRdb holds only the in-frame ones, with some missing. The sample shows more than 90,000 clones, about 60% of them seen only once. Sequenced input: PBMCs. These receptors came from a woman under 40 in good health and CMV-seronegative.

This chain connects TRBV28 to TRBJ1-1; D unresolved. CDR1 is MDHEN and CDR2 is SYDVKM in the germline V gene. Trimming stripped 4 bases from V and 11 bases from J, with 14 bases between. The CDR3 runs to 12 residues. CDR3 sequence: CASSSPGTRAFF. The CDR3 DNA is TGTGCCAGCAGTTCACCCGGCACCAGGGCTTTCTTT.

The CDR3 sequence: CASSLDRENEQFF. The CDR3 DNA is TGTGCCAGCAGCTTAGATAGAGAGAATGAGCAGTTCTTC. The rearrangement uses TRBV7-9 and TRBJ2-1; no reliable D call. Deletions cut 1 base from V and 7 bases from J, with 8 bases between. The CDR3 has 13 amino acids. Germline lookup yields CDR1 SEHNR and CDR2 FQNEAQ (reference sequence).

This clone was seen once. V gene TRBV6-5 combines with J gene TRBJ1-1; the D gene is possibly TRBD1 (5 bases). Trimming took off 7 bases at V and 4 bases at J, with 16 bases between the two ends. Germline V CDR1 and CDR2: MNHEY, SVGAGI. CDR3 length: 14 amino acids. CDR3 coding DNA: TGTGCCAGCATCCCCCAGGGTTGGAGCACTGAAGCTTTCTTT. Protein sequence: CASIPQGWSTEAFF.